This T cell receptor beta chain comes out of a study of CD8+ T cells in alopecia areata. Study-wide results and caveats: Scalp data also include sequences from resident alphabeta T cells of normal skin.

Note on this clone: Its antigen is still unknown.

cDNA reverse transcribed from extracted RNA served as the sequencing template. Some clones are missing from TCRdb's copy, which holds only in-frame ones; the method was immunoSEQ multiplex PCR. The sample carries a few hundred thousand clones, approximately 60% recorded once. The authors sorted CD4+ and CD8+ T cells from PBMCs. The V gene's germline CDR1 is SGHRS and CDR2 YFSETQ. V was pared by 4 bases and J by 7 bases, with 15 bases between. The CDR3 runs 13 residues. The sequenced sample was CD8+ T cells sorted from blood. V and J are TRBV5-1 and TRBJ2-7; TRBD1 or TRBD2 may be the D gene (6 bases each). The receptor's source is a human donor in good health. CDR3: CASSPSGAREQYF. The CDR3 DNA reads TGCGCCAGCAGCCCTTCGGGGGCGCGGGAGCAGTACTTC. Complete variable domain (other parts from reference TRBV5-1 and TRBJ2-7): KAGVTQTPRYLIKTRGQQVTLSCSPISGHRSVSWYQQTPGQGLQFLFEYFSETQRNKGNFPGRFSGRQFSNSRSEMNVSTLELGDSALYLCASSPSGAREQYFGPGTRLTVT.